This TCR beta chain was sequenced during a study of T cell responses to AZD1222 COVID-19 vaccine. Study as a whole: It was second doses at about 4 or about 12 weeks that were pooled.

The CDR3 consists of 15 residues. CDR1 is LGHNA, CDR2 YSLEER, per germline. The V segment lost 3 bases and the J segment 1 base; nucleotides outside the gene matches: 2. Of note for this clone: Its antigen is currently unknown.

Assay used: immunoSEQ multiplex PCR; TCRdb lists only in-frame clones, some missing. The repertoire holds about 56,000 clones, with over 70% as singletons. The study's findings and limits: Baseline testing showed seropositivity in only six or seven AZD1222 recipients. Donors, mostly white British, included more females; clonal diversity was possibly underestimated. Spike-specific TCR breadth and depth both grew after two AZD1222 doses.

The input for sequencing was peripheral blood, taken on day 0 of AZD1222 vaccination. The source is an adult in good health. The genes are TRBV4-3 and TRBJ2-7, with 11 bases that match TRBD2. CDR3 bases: TGCGCCAGCAGCCAGCGGACTAGCGGGTCCTACGAGCAGTACTTC. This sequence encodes CASSQRTSGSYEQYF.